The T cell receptor (beta chain) described here comes from a study of PD-L1 blockade in urothelial cancer. V gave up 5 bases and J gave up 3 bases, with 4 bases separating them. The CDR3 loop spans 11 amino acids. Germline V gives CDR1 SNHLY, CDR2 FYNNEI. Libraries were prepared by immunoSEQ multiplex PCR; TCRdb keeps only in-frame clonotypes and omits some of them. The sample holds 20,000 to 25,000 clones, roughly 84% seen once. Documented time point: peripheral blood 6 weeks after treatment start. Sequencing used PBMCs, obtained around atezolizumab (anti-PD-L1) treatment. This TCR derives from a man in his 70s with urothelial cancer. The chain joins TRBV2 to TRBJ2-5, with D uncertain. The CDR3 nucleotides read TGTGCCAGCAGTACGGAAGAGACCCAGTACTTC. Its protein is CASSTEETQYF.